This TCR beta chain was found in a study of Ad26.COV2.S vaccination and SARS-CoV-2 variants. About the research overall: Ad26.COV2.S given intramuscularly, once or twice 56 days apart. Study-wide results and limits: While placebo recipients had lower spike-specific TCR breadth, vaccine recipients had more. Recipients of either vaccine or placebo displayed similar breadth of non-spike TCRs.

A word on this clone: Its specificity is not known.

The germline gives CDR1 ENHRY, CDR2 SYGVKD. The CDR3 covers 14 residues. V shed 6 bases and J shed 5 bases, with 16 bases lying between them. Regarding treatment: around 19 received Ad26.COV2.S at low or high dose, single or two shots; several received placebo; per-sample allocation not given. Sampling was done on day 63 after the first vaccine or placebo injection. In the vaccine, an Ad26 vector expressed the SARS-CoV-2 spike of the Wuhan strain. Generated by immunoSEQ multiplex PCR, the TCRdb table keeps only in-frame clones and is missing some. The sample contains some 640,000 clones, 89% of which appear only once.

The V and J genes are TRBV10-3 and TRBJ1-1; D might be TRBD1 (6 bases). The sequence was obtained from a person between 18 and 60 years old who received the Ad26.COV2.S COVID-19 vaccine or a placebo. Sequences were derived from peripheral blood, sampled in a trial of Ad26.COV2.S vaccine versus placebo. The CDR3 loop is CAIRQGISGTEAFF. CDR3 sequence (DNA): TGTGCCATCAGGCAGGGGATATCGGGGACTGAAGCTTTCTTT.